Detailed here is one T cell receptor beta chain. Its cognate antigen has yet to be identified. The sample holds no much larger clone one base away, and base qualities are not on file. The CDR3 runs 16 amino acids, cysteine and phenylalanine included. The sequence is cut down to CDR3 DNA, 48 bases in frame from base 1. Looking up the germline V gene (reference sequence) yields CDR1 SGHKS and CDR2 YYEKEE. V and J are truncated by 0 bases and 3 bases respectively, leaving an intervening sequence of 16 bases. The CDR3 regions of human TCRbeta chains were analyzed by immunosequencing. Regarding the original processing steps: Repertoire TCRs were checked for matches against a reference library of SARS-CoV-2-specific TCRs that had been generated using the MIRA antigen-specificity platform. Breadth meant the fraction of unique TCRs that were SARS-CoV-2-associated, whereas depth meant the fraction of total T cells that were SARS-CoV-2-associated. Using the MIRA data, every spike-specific TCR was mapped to the spike region that the TCR reacted to and assigned to either a CD4 or a CD8 class. Log10-transformed breadth and depth values were compared by one-way ANOVA with Sidak's multiple comparisons tests. Entries here come from immuneACCESS through TCRdb and include only in-frame sequences with V and J called. Some clones fail to appear in such tables; in the studies checked, an unresolved V gene covers under half of the shortfall, and the cause of the remainder is unknown. V, J and clone size derive from that table, while D and trimming were established from the DNA sequence. Here the sample has around 99,000 clones; around 93% occur a single time. Over 7% of the sample goes to the ten largest clones.

This record comes from a study of T cell responses to AZD1222 COVID-19 vaccine listed by TCRdb under 2021. Background on the whole study: TCR sequencing was performed for 230 to 250 trial participants, of whom 200 to 210 were given two doses of AZD1222 and about 25 were given two doses of MenACWY control vaccine. Trial participants were enrolled by age into 18-55, 56-69 and 70-plus year subgroups, with about 150, 27 and 61 TCR-sequenced participants respectively. Study-wide findings and limitations: The 56-69-year group was small, and its depth increase did not reach significance, likely because of low power. Conclusions about previously exposed vaccinees were limited because only 6 or 7 AZD1222 recipients were SARS-CoV-2 seropositive at baseline. Vaccine-associated CD4 TCRs spanned the whole spike protein, with dominant responses in regions 160-218 and 743-854. Epitopes outside the regions mutated in the B.1.351 and B.1.1.7 variants were reportedly recognized by nearly half of the unique spike-specific TCRs. Participants were mostly white British, with more females than males. The authors suggested clonal diversity may have been underestimated. Because no samples from the day 14 peak response were available, repertoires could be characterized only after the peak T cell response. A significant rise in spike-specific TCR breadth and depth was observed after two AZD1222 doses relative to day 0 and relative to MenACWY recipients.

What this sample's time point label stands for: about 28 days (+/-7) after the second vaccine dose. AZD1222 recipients with second doses at about 4 weeks or about 12 weeks were pooled, because spike-specific TCR depth and breadth did not differ between schedules. The vaccinee samples were drawn from two UK trials, COV001 and COV002, one of which was a single-blind randomized controlled phase 2/3 trial testing AZD1222 (ChAdOx1 nCoV-19) in healthy adults. For TCRbeta chain sequencing, PBMC samples from trial participants were taken at day 0 and at day 28 after the second dose. This receptor was obtained from an adult who received the AZD1222 COVID-19 vaccine. This receptor chain uses TRBV5-5 and TRBJ2-7, with the D gene not clear enough to name. The material was peripheral blood, obtained 28 days after the second AZD1222 dose. The CDR3 corresponds to CASSLGQSHRNYEQYF. The DNA sequence is TGTGCCAGCAGCTTGGGGCAGTCCCACCGAAACTACGAGCAGTACTTC. Where the CDR3 stops, the reference TRBV5-5 and TRBJ2-7 genes take over; the full variable domain is DAGVTQSPTHLIKTRGQQVTLRCSPISGHKSVSWYQQVLGQGPQFIFQYYEKEERGRGNFPDRFSARQFPNYSSELNVNALLLGDSALYLCASSLGQSHRNYEQYFGPGTRLTVT.